This T cell receptor beta chain was identified during a study of beta chain features in type 1 diabetes. Whole-study results and caveats: Highly expressing activated T cells could be over-counted with a cDNA template. There was a moderate but significant shortening of TCRB CDR3s in all four CD4+ subsets of Type 1 diabetes patients.

This CDR3 region has 15 residues. Germline V gene sequence: CDR1 SGHTA, CDR2 FQGNSA. The V and J ends lost 3 bases and 12 bases respectively, with 21 bases between them. Isolation of CD4+ naive, central memory, regulatory and stem cell-like memory cells was achieved by sorting via CD45RO/CCR7/CD25/CD127/CD95/CD27. The whole isolated RNA underwent reverse transcription, so sequencing captured expressed TCRB transcripts. Deep immunoSEQ sequencing covered naive, central memory and regulatory T cell samples. The table came from immunoSEQ multiplex PCR; TCRdb's copy has only in-frame clones and leaves some out. The sample has 500,000 to 650,000 clones, around 12% seen once. For this clone: Its antigen is not known.

The sample was naive CD4+ T cells from blood. This TCR was recovered from a man aged 25 to 40 with type 1 diabetes. The rearrangement links TRBV7-2 to TRBJ2-1; D is possibly TRBD2 (6 bases). The chain's CDR3 is CASSFRRDSLDGQFF. The CDR3, as DNA: TGTGCCAGCAGCTTCCGGAGGGATTCCCTCGACGGGCAGTTCTTC.